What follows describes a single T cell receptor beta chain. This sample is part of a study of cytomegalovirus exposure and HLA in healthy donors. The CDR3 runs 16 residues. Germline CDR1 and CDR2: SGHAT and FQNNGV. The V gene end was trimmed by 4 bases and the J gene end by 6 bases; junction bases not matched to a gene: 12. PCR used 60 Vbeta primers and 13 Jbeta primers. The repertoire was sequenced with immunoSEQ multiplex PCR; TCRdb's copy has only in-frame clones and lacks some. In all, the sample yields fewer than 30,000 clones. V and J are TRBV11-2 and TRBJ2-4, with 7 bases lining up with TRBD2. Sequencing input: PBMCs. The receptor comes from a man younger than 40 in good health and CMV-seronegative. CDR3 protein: CASSSRIAGVLNIQYF. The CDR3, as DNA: TGTGCCAGCAGCTCTAGAATTGCGGGGGTGTTAAACATTCAGTACTTC.